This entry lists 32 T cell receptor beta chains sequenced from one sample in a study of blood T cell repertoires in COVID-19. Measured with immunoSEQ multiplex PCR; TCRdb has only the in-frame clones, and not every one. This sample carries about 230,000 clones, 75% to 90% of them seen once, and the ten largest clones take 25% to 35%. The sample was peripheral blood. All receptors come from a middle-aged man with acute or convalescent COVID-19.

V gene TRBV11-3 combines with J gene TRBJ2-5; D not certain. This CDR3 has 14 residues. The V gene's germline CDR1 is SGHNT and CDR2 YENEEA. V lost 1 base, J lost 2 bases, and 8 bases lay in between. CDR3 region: CASSLGGQQETQYF. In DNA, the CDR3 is TGTGCCAGCAGCTTAGGAGGCCAGCAAGAGACCCAGTACTTC.

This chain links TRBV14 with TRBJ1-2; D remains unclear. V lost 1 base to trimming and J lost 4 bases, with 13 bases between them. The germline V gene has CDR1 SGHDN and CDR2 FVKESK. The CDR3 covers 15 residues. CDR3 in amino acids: CASSQAPTPIYGYTF. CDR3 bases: TGTGCCAGCAGCCAAGCCCCTACCCCAATCTATGGCTACACCTTC.

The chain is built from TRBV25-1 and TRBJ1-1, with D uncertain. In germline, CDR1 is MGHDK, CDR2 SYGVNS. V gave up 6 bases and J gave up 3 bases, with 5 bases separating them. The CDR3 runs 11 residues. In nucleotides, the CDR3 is TGTGCCAGCAGGAGCTACACTGAAGCTTTCTTT. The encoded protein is CASRSYTEAFF.

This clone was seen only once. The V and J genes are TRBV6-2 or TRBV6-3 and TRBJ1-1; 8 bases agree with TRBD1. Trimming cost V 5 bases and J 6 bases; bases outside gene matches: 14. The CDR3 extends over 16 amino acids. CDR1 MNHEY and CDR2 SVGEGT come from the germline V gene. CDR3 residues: CASSAETGTGYAEAFF. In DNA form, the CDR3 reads TGTGCCAGCAGTGCGGAAACCGGGACAGGCTACGCTGAAGCTTTCTTT.

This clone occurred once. CDR3 residues: CAWSGIVGLPVRETQYF. The CDR3 DNA sequence: TGTGCCTGGAGTGGGATAGTGGGACTCCCCGTGCGGGAGACCCAGTACTTC. The chain recombines TRBV30 with TRBJ2-5; D perhaps matches TRBD2 (6 bases). The germline V gene has CDR1 GTSNPN and CDR2 SVGIG (reference sequence). Trimming pared 1 base from V and 5 bases from J, leaving 23 bases between. The CDR3 is 17 amino acids.

The CDR3 reads CASSTTQGIGEKLFF. CDR3 DNA: TGCGCCAGCAGCACTACTCAGGGGATCGGGGAAAAACTGTTTTTT. J is TRBJ1-4 and V is TRBV4-1, with D perhaps TRBD1 (6 bases). Trimming stripped 5 bases from V and 8 bases from J, with 18 bases between. The length of the CDR3 is 15 residues. CDR1 is MGHRA, CDR2 YSYEKL, per germline.

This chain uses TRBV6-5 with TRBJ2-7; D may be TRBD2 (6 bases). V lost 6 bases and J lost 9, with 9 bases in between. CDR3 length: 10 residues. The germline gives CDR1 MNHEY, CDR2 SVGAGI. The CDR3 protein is CASSAGRQYF. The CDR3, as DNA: TGTGCCAGCAGCGCGGGACGGCAGTACTTC.

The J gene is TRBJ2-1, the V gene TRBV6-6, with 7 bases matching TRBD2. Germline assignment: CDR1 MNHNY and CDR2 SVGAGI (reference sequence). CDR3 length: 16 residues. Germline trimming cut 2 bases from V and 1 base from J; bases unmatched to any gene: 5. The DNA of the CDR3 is TGTGCCAGCAGTTACCCAGCGGGATTTTCCTACAATGAGCAGTTCTTC. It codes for CASSYPAGFSYNEQFF.

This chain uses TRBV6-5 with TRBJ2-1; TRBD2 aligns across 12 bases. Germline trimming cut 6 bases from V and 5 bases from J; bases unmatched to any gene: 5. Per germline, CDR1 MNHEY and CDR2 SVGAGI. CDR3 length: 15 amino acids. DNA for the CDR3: TGTGCCAGCAGATATGGACTAGCGGGGAACAATGAGCAGTTCTTC. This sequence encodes CASRYGLAGNNEQFF.

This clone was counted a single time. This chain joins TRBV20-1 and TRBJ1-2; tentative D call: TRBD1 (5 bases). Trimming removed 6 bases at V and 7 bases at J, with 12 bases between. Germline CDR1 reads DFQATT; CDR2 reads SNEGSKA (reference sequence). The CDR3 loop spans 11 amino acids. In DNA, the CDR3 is TGCAGTGCAGCAGGGTTTGGTGGCTACACCTTC. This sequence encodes CSAAGFGGYTF.

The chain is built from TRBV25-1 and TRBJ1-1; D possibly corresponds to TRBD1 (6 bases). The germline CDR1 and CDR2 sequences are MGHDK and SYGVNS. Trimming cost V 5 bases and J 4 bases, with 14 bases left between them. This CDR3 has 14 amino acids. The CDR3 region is CASSSTGRGTEAFF. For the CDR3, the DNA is TGTGCCAGCAGTTCCACAGGGAGGGGCACTGAAGCTTTCTTT.

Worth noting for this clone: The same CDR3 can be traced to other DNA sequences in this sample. In nucleotides, the CDR3 is TGCAGCGTGGACAGGGATGGGGAGACCCAGTACTTC. Its protein is CSVDRDGETQYF. J is TRBJ2-5 and V is TRBV29-1; 8 bases line up with TRBD1. V trimming: 6 bases; J trimming: 5 bases; junction bases outside the gene matches: 5. The length of the CDR3 is 12 residues. CDR1 SQVTM and CDR2 ANQGSEA come from the germline V gene.

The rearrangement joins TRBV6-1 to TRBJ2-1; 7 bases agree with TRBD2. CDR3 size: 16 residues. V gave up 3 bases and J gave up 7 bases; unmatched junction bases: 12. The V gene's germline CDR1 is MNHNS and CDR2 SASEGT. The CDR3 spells CASSDALFSGHNEQFF. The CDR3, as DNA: TGTGCCAGCAGTGATGCTCTGTTTAGCGGGCATAATGAGCAGTTCTTC.

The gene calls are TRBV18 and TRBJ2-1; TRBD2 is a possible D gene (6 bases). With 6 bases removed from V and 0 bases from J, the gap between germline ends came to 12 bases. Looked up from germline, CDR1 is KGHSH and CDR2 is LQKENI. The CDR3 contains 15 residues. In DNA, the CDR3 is TGTGCCAGCTCTTTAGCGGAGAGCTCCTACAATGAGCAGTTCTTC. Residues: CASSLAESSYNEQFF. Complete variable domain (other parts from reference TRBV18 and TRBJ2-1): NAGVMQNPRHLVRRRGQEARLRCSPMKGHSHVYWYRQLPEEGLKFMVYLQKENIIDESGMPKERFSAEFPKEGPSILRIQQVVRGDSAAYFCASSLAESSYNEQFFGPGTRLTVL.

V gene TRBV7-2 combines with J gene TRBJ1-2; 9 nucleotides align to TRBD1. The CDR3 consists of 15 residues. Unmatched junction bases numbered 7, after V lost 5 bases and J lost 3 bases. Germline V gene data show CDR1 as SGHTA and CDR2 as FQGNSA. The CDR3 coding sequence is TGTGCCAGCAGCCGGGACAGGGCCGAATACTATGGCTACACCTTC. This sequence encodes CASSRDRAEYYGYTF.

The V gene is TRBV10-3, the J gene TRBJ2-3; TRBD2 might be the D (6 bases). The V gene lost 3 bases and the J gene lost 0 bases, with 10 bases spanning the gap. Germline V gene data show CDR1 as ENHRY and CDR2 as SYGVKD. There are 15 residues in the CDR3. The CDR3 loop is CAISEMAGSTDTQYF. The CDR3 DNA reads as TGTGCCATCAGTGAAATGGCGGGGAGCACAGATACGCAGTATTTT.

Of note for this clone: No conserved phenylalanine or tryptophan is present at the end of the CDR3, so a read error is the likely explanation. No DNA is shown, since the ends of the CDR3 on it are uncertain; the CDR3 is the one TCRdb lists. This CDR3 is CASSEGGVQR. The V call is TRBV25-1, the J call TRBJ1-2. From germline, CDR1 is MGHDK and CDR2 SYGVNS. A total of 10 residues make up the CDR3, ends included.

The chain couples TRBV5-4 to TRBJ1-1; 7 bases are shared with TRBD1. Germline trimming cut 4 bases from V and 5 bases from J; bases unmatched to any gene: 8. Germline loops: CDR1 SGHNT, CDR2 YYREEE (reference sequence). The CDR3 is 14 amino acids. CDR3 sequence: CASSPYRGGTEAFF. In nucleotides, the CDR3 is TGTGCCAGCAGCCCGTACAGGGGAGGTACTGAAGCTTTCTTT.

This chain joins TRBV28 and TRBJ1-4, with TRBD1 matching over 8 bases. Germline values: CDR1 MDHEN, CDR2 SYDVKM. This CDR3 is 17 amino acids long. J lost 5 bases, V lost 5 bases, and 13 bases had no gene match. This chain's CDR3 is CASSLSRGLISNEKLFF. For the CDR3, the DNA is TGTGCCAGCAGTCTTTCCAGGGGGCTCATTTCCAATGAAAAACTGTTTTTT.

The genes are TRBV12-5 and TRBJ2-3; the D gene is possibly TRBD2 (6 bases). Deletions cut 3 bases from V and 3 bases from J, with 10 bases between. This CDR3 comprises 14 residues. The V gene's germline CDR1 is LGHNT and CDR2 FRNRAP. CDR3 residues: CASGLGTLTDTQYF. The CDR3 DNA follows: TGTGCTAGTGGTTTAGGGACTTTGACAGATACGCAGTATTTT.

The chain's CDR3 is CASKTLGAPLHF. The CDR3 coding sequence is TGTGCCAGCAAGACCCTCGGGGCACCCCTCCACTTT. J is TRBJ1-6 and V is TRBV6-5, with no clear D. The CDR3 loop spans 12 amino acids. V dropped 7 bases and J dropped 11 bases, with 12 bases sitting between them. The germline gives CDR1 MNHEY, CDR2 SVGAGI.

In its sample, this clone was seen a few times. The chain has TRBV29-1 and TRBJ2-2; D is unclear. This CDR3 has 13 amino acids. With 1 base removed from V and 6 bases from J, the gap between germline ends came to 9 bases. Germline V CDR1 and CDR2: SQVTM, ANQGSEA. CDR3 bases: TGCAGCGTTGAAGTTAGTCTTGCCGGGGAGCTGTTTTTT. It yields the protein CSVEVSLAGELFF.

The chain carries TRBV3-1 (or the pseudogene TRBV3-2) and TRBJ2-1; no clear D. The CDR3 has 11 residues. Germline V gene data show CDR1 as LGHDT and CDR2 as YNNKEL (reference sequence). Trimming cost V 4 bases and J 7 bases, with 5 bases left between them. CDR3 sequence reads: CASSLENEQFF. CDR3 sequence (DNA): TGTGCCAGCAGCCTTGAGAATGAGCAGTTCTTC.

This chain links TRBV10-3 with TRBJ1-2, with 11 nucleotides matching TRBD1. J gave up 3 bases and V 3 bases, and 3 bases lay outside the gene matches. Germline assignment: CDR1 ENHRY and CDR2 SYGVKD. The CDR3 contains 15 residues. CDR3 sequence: CAISEGQGADYGYTF. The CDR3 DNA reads TGTGCCATCAGTGAAGGACAGGGGGCCGACTATGGCTACACCTTC.

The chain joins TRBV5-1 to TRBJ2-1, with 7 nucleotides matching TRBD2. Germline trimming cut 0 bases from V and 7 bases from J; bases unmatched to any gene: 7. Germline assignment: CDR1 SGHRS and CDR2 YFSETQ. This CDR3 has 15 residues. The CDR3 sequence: CASSLGLAVGNEQFF. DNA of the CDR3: TGCGCCAGCAGCTTGGGCCTAGCGGTGGGTAATGAGCAGTTCTTC.

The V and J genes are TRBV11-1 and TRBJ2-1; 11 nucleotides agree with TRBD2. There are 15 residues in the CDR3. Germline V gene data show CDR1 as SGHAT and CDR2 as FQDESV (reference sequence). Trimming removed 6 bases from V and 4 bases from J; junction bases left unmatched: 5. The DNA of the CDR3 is TGTGCCAGCAGACTAGCGGGAGACGCTTACAATGAGCAGTTCTTC. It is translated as CASRLAGDAYNEQFF.

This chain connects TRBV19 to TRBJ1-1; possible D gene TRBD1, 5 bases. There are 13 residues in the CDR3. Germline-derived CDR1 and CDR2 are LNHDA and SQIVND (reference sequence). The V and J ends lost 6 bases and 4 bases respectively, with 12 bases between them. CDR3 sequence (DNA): TGTGCCAGTAGCATTACGGGGGGCACTGAAGCTTTCTTT. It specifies CASSITGGTEAFF.

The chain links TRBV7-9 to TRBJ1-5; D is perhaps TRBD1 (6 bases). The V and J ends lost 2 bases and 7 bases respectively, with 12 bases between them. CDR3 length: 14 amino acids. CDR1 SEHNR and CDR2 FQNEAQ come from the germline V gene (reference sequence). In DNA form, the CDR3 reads TGTGCCAGCAGCTTAAGTGGGGGCGGCCAGCCCCAGCATTTT. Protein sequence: CASSLSGGGQPQHF.

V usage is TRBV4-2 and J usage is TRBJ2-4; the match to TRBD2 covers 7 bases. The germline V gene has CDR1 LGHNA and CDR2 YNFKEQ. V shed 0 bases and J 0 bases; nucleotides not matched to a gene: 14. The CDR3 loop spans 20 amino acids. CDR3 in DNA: TGTGCCAGCAGCCAAGAGTACCGGACTAGTCGAGGGGTAGCCAAAAACATTCAGTACTTC. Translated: CASSQEYRTSRGVAKNIQYF.

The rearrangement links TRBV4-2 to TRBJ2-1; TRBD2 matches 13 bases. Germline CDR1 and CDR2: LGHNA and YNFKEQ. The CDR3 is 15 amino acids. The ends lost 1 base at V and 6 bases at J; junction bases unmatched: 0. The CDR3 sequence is CASSQGTSGSNEQFF. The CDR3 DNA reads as TGTGCCAGCAGCCAAGGGACTAGCGGGAGCAATGAGCAGTTCTTC.

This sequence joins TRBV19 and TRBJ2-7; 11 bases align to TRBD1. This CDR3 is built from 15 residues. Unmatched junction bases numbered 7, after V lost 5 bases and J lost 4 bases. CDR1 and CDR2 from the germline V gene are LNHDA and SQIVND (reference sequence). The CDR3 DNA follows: TGTGCCAGTAGTGCCGGGACAGGGGGTCGGTACGAGCAGTACTTC. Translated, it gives CASSAGTGGRYEQYF.

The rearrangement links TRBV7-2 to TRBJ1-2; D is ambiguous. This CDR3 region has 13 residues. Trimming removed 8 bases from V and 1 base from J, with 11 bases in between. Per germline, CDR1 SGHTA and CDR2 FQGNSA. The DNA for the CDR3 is TGTGCCAGCTTTGCGCCCCTTAACTATGGCTACACCTTC. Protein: CASFAPLNYGYTF. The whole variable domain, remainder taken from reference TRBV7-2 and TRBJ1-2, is GAGVSQSPSNKVTEKGKDVELRCDPISGHTALYWYRQSLGQGLEFLIYFQGNSAPDKSGLPSDRFSAERTGGSVSTLTIQRTQQEDSAVYLCASFAPLNYGYTFGSGTRLTVV.